This T cell receptor (beta chain) was identified during a study of CD8 T cells in Susac syndrome (dated by TCRdb to the late 2010s). Regarding the complete study: The study used repertoire sequencing to test whether antigen drove CD8+ T cell activation and differentiation in Susac syndrome.

This clonotype was seen only a few times. Its antigen remains unidentified. Base quality data are lacking; no much larger clone is found one base away. Peripheral blood CD8+ and CD4+ T cells from healthy donors, Susac syndrome patients and multiple sclerosis patients were profiled by high-throughput TCR beta sequencing. Treatment-naive patients with stable or active relapsing-remitting disease fulfilling revised McDonald criteria were used as multiple sclerosis controls. Bulk CD8+ and CD4+ T cells were purified by magnetic negative isolation, while CD8+ TEMRA cells were enriched using FACS. Blood was drawn into EDTA tubes, processed within 24 hours, and PBMCs were isolated by density gradient centrifugation. PBMCs intended for TCR sequencing were frozen in liquid nitrogen and were later thawed in a 37 degrees C water bath. A purity of at least 90% was achieved for sorted or isolated CD4+, CD8+ and CD8+ TEMRA cells.

RNA was extracted using the RNeasy kit, and about 0.5 to 1 ug of the RNA was reverse transcribed with random hexamers. The immunoSEQ multiplex PCR assay, which covers 54 Vbeta and 13 Jbeta segments, was used to amplify TCR beta CDR3 regions. PCR amplification bias was corrected by using a synthetic template baseline for primer optimization and computational correction. Under the source paper's analysis protocol: Only productive sequences were kept, with reads annotated to V, D and J genes according to IMGT and analyzed in immunoSEQ Analyzer. To calculate clonality, Shannon entropy was normalized by log2 of the number of productive unique sequences and then subtracted from one. Public and private clones were assessed among the 100 most prevalent clones of each patient and control. Clones were defined as Susac-specific if absent from the healthy and MS cohorts, from approximately 1,100 published viral clones and from other ImmuneACCESS disease sequences. TCRdb took the public reads, trimmed them with fastp at Q25, ran MiXCR for clone calling and kept in-frame beta chains. Identical CDR3 protein sequences are pooled into one entry, listed with their most common genes and DNA. The V and J calls here are based on TCRdb, not the publication. This sample comprises 200,000 or so distinct CDR3 sequences, nearly 95% of them detected only once. The top ten clones comprise about 0.087% of the sample.

The germline V gene encodes CDR1 LNHDA and CDR2 SQIVND (reference sequence). The CDR3, from cysteine to phenylalanine, totals 13 residues. The only DNA kept is the CDR3, 39 bases in frame from the first base. V is shortened by 5 bases, J by 6 bases, and the region joining them spans 14 bases. Broad study findings and their caveats: The number of individuals in the TCR sequencing and HLA analysis was recognized as being relatively small.

The V and J segments used are TRBV19 and TRBJ2-7; the D gene is perhaps TRBD1 or TRBD2, as each covers 5 bases. The sequencing sample was made of CD4+ T cells from PBMCs. The source is a human donor with multiple sclerosis. The CDR3 protein is CASSSTGRGEQYF. The sequenced DNA: TGTGCCAGTAGTTCTACAGGTCGGGGCGAGCAGTACTTC.